This entry features one TCR beta chain sequence. This entry belongs to a study of blood T cell repertoires in COVID-19. The data were produced by immunoSEQ multiplex PCR, yet TCRdb's version contains in-frame clones alone and is incomplete. The table records fewer than 500,000 clones, approximately 90% of them present only once. V lost 2 bases, J lost 5 bases, and 9 bases lay in between. This CDR3 has 13 amino acids. Germline V CDR1 and CDR2: SEHNR, FQNEAQ (reference sequence). The clonotype originates from a man aged 30 to 45 who had recovered from COVID-19. The chain is built from TRBV7-9 and TRBJ1-2, with no clear D. The material sequenced was PBMCs or T cells enriched from blood (not recorded which). The CDR3 DNA reads TGTGCCAGCAGCTTACAGGCAACATATGGCTACACCTTC. Translation gives CASSLQATYGYTF.